The rows below give T cell receptor beta chains drawn from one sample of a study of blood T cell repertoires in COVID-19. Only in-frame clones appear in the TCRdb table, and some are missing; sequencing was by immunoSEQ multiplex PCR. The sample has 110,000 to 150,000 clones; approximately 84% are singletons. The specimen was peripheral blood. These receptors originate from a woman of 80 years or more in a cohort sampled during active or convalescent COVID-19. The CDR3 runs from the conserved cysteine through the conserved F or W. D genes are given only for firm matches. Not every row has a clone size; where given, it reads once, few, many or a size class.

abundance | j_gene | d_gene | v_gene | CDR3nt | CDR3aa
. | TRBJ2-5 | TRBD2 | TRBV5-1 | TGCGCCAGCAGCCTAAACCCAGCGGGGAACTCGCAAGAGACCCAGTACTTC | CASSLNPAGNSQETQYF
. | TRBJ1-2 | . | TRBV3-1/TRBV3-2 | TGTGCCAGCATGGGGCCCCACTGGGGCTACACCTTC | CASMGPHWGYTF
. | TRBJ1-1 | . | TRBV28 | TGTGCCAGCAGACGCTTAGTCGAAGCTTTCTTT | CASRRLVEAFF
. | TRBJ1-5 | . | TRBV19 | TGTGCCAGTAGTTGGGAGGGCACGGGCGGTCAGCCCCAGCATTTT | CASSWEGTGGQPQHF
. | TRBJ2-5 | TRBD1 | TRBV6-6 | TGTGCCAGCAGCCGACAGGGGGGAGAGACCCAGTACTTC | CASSRQGGETQYF
. | TRBJ1-1 | . | TRBV7-2 | TGTGCCAGCAGCTTAGAGCCAGGGGCTATGAACACTGAAGCTTTCTTT | CASSLEPGAMNTEAFF
. | TRBJ1-3 | . | TRBV9 | TGTGCCAGCAGCCCTCAACAGGGCCGAAACACCATATATTTT | CASSPQQGRNTIYF
. | TRBJ1-1 | . | TRBV29-1 | TGCAGCGTTGCAGGGGCTAGTTTGAACACTGAAGCTTTCTTT | CSVAGASLNTEAFF
. | TRBJ1-2 | TRBD1 | TRBV2 | TGTGCCAGCAGGGGCCGTTTACAGGGGCATGGCTACACCTTC | CASRGRLQGHGYTF
few | TRBJ1-3 | . | TRBV9 | TGTGCCAGCAGCACTTATCGGACTCCCGGAAACACCATATATTTT | CASSTYRTPGNTIYF
. | TRBJ1-2 | . | TRBV5-1 | TGCGCCAGCAGTACCATTTTAGACTATGGCTACACCTTC | CASSTILDYGYTF
few | TRBJ2-3 | . | TRBV4-1 | TGCGCCAGCAGCCAAATAACTAGTACAGATACGCAGTATTTT | CASSQITSTDTQYF
. | TRBJ2-2 | . | TRBV7-6 | TGTGCCAGCAGCTTAGGGCAGGGCGGGAACACCGGGGAGCTGTTTTTT | CASSLGQGGNTGELFF
. | TRBJ2-1 | . | TRBV5-1 | TGCGCCACCAGGGCCCTCAGTGAGCAGTTCTTC | CATRALSEQFF
. | TRBJ1-2 | . | TRBV15 | TGTGCCACCAGACCCGGACAGTCGGATGGCTACACCTTC | CATRPGQSDGYTF